The 23 T cell receptor beta chains reported below all come from one sample, sequenced in a study of cytomegalovirus exposure and HLA in healthy donors. 60 Vbeta and 13 Jbeta primers were used in PCR. The table came from immunoSEQ multiplex PCR; TCRdb's copy has only in-frame clones and leaves some out. The table lists approximately 120,000 clones, around three quarters of them singletons, with roughly 5.9% in the top ten. The sequenced sample consisted of PBMCs. All receptors derive from a middle-aged woman in good health and CMV-seronegative.

V usage is TRBV27 and J usage is TRBJ2-7; D is perhaps TRBD2 (7 bases). CDR3 size: 14 residues. Trimming removed 6 bases from V and 3 bases from J, with 15 bases in between. Germline lookup yields CDR1 MNHEY and CDR2 SMNVEV (reference sequence). In DNA, the CDR3 is TGTGCCAGCAGGGTGGGGGGGCACGTCTACGAGCAGTACTTC. This translates into CASRVGGHVYEQYF.

This clone was seen a handful of times. The chain couples TRBV6-5 to TRBJ2-2; 11 bases match TRBD1. The CDR3 length is 15 residues. Per the germline V gene, CDR1 is MNHEY and CDR2 is SVGAGI. With V trimmed by 7 bases and J by 4 bases, 5 bases remained unmatched. DNA for the CDR3: TGTGCCAGCAATGGACAGGGGGCGGGCACCGGGGAGCTGTTTTTT. Its translation is CASNGQGAGTGELFF.

The table lists this clone with a few counts. The chain employs TRBV5-4 and TRBJ2-1, with D possibly TRBD2 on 5 matching bases. Germline CDR1 reads SGHNT; CDR2 reads YYREEE (reference sequence). The CDR3 totals 15 residues. Trimming shortened V by 2 bases and J by 4 bases, and 13 bases separated the two germline ends. The CDR3 here is CASSLQWETYNEQFF. The CDR3 bases are TGTGCCAGCAGCTTACAGTGGGAGACTTACAATGAGCAGTTCTTC.

The J gene is TRBJ2-7, the V gene TRBV23-1, with TRBD2 matching over 7 bases. TRBV23-1 is sorted into the ORF group, with uncertain function. Trimming at V came to 8 bases and at J to 0 bases, leaving 7 bases not matched to a gene. The CDR3 runs to 14 residues. DNA of the CDR3: TGCGCCAGCTGGGGAGGGGAGGCCTCCTACGAGCAGTACTTC. Translated, it gives CASWGGEASYEQYF.

The chain recombines TRBV9 with TRBJ1-1; D might be TRBD1 (6 bases). The CDR3 totals 13 residues. The ends were cut back, 0 bases at V and 3 bases at J, with 6 bases in the middle. Germline V gene sequence: CDR1 SGDLS, CDR2 YYNGEE. The DNA of the CDR3 is TGTGCCAGCAGCGTAGACAGGGACACTGAAGCTTTCTTT. It specifies CASSVDRDTEAFF. The full variable domain, with the rest looked up from reference TRBV9 and TRBJ1-1, is DSGVTQTPKHLITATGQRVTLRCSPRSGDLSVYWYQQSLDQGLQFLIQYYNGEERAKGNILERFSAQQFPDLHSELNLSSLELGDSALYFCASSVDRDTEAFFGQGTRLTVV.

V and J are TRBV5-6 and TRBJ2-2; D may be TRBD1 (6 bases). Per germline, CDR1 SGHDT and CDR2 YYEEEE. The CDR3 extends over 15 amino acids. The V end lost 4 bases, the J end lost 2 bases, and 12 bases lay between the germline ends. This CDR3 is CASSTGQENTGELFF. The CDR3 bases are TGTGCCAGCAGCACGGGACAAGAAAACACCGGGGAGCTGTTTTTT. Full variable domain (remainder filled in from reference TRBV5-6 and TRBJ2-2): DAGVTQSPTHLIKTRGQQVTLRCSPKSGHDTVSWYQQALGQGPQFIFQYYEEEERQRGNFPDRFSGHQFPNYSSELNVNALLLGDSALYLCASSTGQENTGELFFGEGSRLTVL.

This chain uses TRBV19 with TRBJ1-5; D ambiguous. V lost 3 bases to trimming and J lost 6 bases, with 15 bases between them. Germline assignment: CDR1 LNHDA and CDR2 SQIVND (reference sequence). The CDR3 length is 15 residues. The CDR3 here is CASSIGLTVAQPQHF. The CDR3 region has the DNA TGTGCCAGTAGTATCGGACTAACTGTGGCTCAGCCCCAGCATTTT.

CDR3 protein: CASSPDSNYGYTF. DNA of the CDR3: TGTGCCAGCAGCCCCGACAGTAACTATGGCTACACCTTC. The rearrangement uses TRBV5-4 and TRBJ1-2; a possible D gene is TRBD1 (5 bases). The length of the CDR3 is 13 residues. The germline V gene has CDR1 SGHNT and CDR2 YYREEE (reference sequence). V was trimmed by 4 bases and J by 1 base, leaving 8 bases between them.

This sequence joins TRBV28 and TRBJ2-7, with 7 bases matching TRBD1. Germline V gene sequence: CDR1 MDHEN, CDR2 SYDVKM. Trimming took 5 bases from V and 3 from J; bases not matched to a gene: 7. CDR3 size: 14 residues. The CDR3, as DNA: TGTGCCAGCAGTCCTGGACAGGTACGCTACGAGCAGTACTTC. Its translation: CASSPGQVRYEQYF.

The chain is built from TRBV11-2 and TRBJ2-5; D might be TRBD2 (6 bases). The J call could be wrong; TRBJ2-7 is a better fit for the DNA end. The CDR3 runs to 15 residues. The V gene's germline CDR1 is SGHAT and CDR2 FQNNGV. The CDR3, as DNA: TGTGCCAGCAGCTCTGCGGGACCGCTCGTGGGCGAGCAGTACTTC. It is translated as CASSSAGPLVGEQYF.

The chain combines TRBV4-2 with TRBJ2-4; D gene uncertain. This CDR3 is 15 amino acids long. Deletions cut 4 bases from V and 0 bases from J, with 10 bases between. Germline-derived CDR1 and CDR2 are LGHNA and YNFKEQ. The CDR3 nucleotides are TGTGCCAGCAGCCTAGATCAGGTAGCCAAAAACATTCAGTACTTC. This encodes CASSLDQVAKNIQYF.

The chain joins TRBV28 to TRBJ2-5, with TRBD1 identical over 8 bases. J lost 2 bases, V lost 6 bases, and 11 bases had no gene match. This CDR3 contains 16 residues. Germline CDR1 and CDR2: MDHEN and SYDVKM. CDR3 amino acids: CASSTPQGAVQETQYF. The DNA for the CDR3 is TGTGCCAGCAGCACCCCTCAGGGGGCGGTTCAAGAGACCCAGTACTTC.

This chain links TRBV19 with TRBJ1-5, with D possibly being TRBD1 (5 bases). CDR3 length: 17 amino acids. V was cut by 2 bases and J by 3 bases, with 17 bases left in between. Germline V CDR1 and CDR2: LNHDA, SQIVND (reference sequence). CDR3 residues: CASSIKFGGATNQPQHF. CDR3 in DNA: TGTGCCAGTAGTATAAAATTCGGTGGGGCGACCAATCAGCCCCAGCATTTT.

This chain connects TRBV2 to TRBJ1-6; D is unresolved. In germline, CDR1 is SNHLY, CDR2 FYNNEI. V lost 4 bases to trimming and J lost 9 bases, with 4 bases between them. The CDR3 extends over 11 amino acids. The CDR3 reads CASSVLSPLHF. CDR3 nucleotide sequence: TGTGCCAGCAGTGTTCTTTCACCCCTCCACTTT.

This clone was recorded a few times. A junction boundary mismatches the germline segment, possibly from a read error. The chain carries TRBV7-9 and TRBJ2-2, with 13 bases matching TRBD2. Germline loops: CDR1 SEHNR, CDR2 FQNEAQ (reference sequence). The CDR3 has 15 amino acids. The CDR3 region has the DNA TGTTCCAGCAGCTTAAGGACTAGCGGGAGCGGGGAGCTGTTTTTT. It yields the protein CSSSLRTSGSGELFF. The variable domain in full, completed from reference TRBV7-9 and TRBJ2-2, reads DTGVSQNPRHKITKRGQNVTFRCDPISEHNRLYWYRQTLGQGPEFLTYFQNEAQLEKSRLLSDRFSAERPKGSFSTLEIQRTEQGDSAMYLCSSSLRTSGSGELFFGEGSRLTVL.

The genes are TRBV2 and TRBJ2-5; D gene unclear. Per germline, CDR1 SNHLY and CDR2 FYNNEI. Trimming stripped 7 bases from V and 3 bases from J, with 15 bases between. The CDR3 length is 14 residues. DNA for the CDR3: TGTGCCAGCATGTTCGCAACATCCGAAGAGACCCAGTACTTC. Amino acid sequence: CASMFATSEETQYF.

This clone was observed once. The CDR3 coding sequence is TGTGCCACTAGGCTAGCGGGGGGCACAGATACGCAGTATTTT. Protein sequence: CATRLAGGTDTQYF. The chain links TRBV15 to TRBJ2-3, with TRBD2 matching 10 bases. Per the germline V gene, CDR1 is LNHNV and CDR2 is YYDKDF (reference sequence). The CDR3 extends over 14 amino acids. Losses at the gene ends were 9 bases for V and 1 base for J; bases not matched to a gene: 4. The entire variable domain, with the rest obtained from reference TRBV15 and TRBJ2-3, is as follows: DAMVIQNPRYQVTQFGKPVTLSCSQTLNHNVMYWYQQKSSQAPKLLFHYYDKDFNNEADTPDNFQSRRPNTSFCFLDIRSPGLGDTAMYLCATRLAGGTDTQYFGPGTRLTVL.

Notes on this clone: At one boundary the junction diverges from the germline segment, which might be a read error. The V gene is TRBV2, the J gene TRBJ1-1; 7 bases match TRBD1. Germline assignment: CDR1 SNHLY and CDR2 FYNNEI. This CDR3 spans 14 amino acids. CDR3 amino acids: CASMRDRAGTETFF. The CDR3, as DNA: TGTGCCAGCATGAGGGACAGAGCAGGCACTGAAACTTTCTTT. Complete variable domain (other parts from reference TRBV2 and TRBJ1-1): EPEVTQTPSHQVTQMGQEVILRCVPISNHLYFYWYRQILGQKVEFLVSFYNNEISEKSEIFDDQFSVERPDGSNFTLKIRSTKLEDSAMYFCASMRDRAGTETFFGQGTRLTVV.

The chain links TRBV7-9 to TRBJ1-4; D unclear. Trimming took off 5 bases at V and 7 bases at J, with 17 bases between the two ends. This CDR3 is built from 15 residues. From germline, CDR1 is SEHNR and CDR2 FQNEAQ (reference sequence). The CDR3 DNA reads TGTGCCAGCAGCCCCGACAATGGAGGTAGTGAAAAACTGTTTTTT. This translates into CASSPDNGGSEKLFF.

The genes are TRBV13 and TRBJ1-2; TRBD1 agrees at 8 bases. The germline V gene has CDR1 PRHDT and CDR2 FYEKMQ (reference sequence). Trimming cost V 0 bases and J 3 bases; bases outside gene matches: 3. The CDR3 is 15 residues long. The chain's CDR3 is CASSLGAGGHYGYTF. In DNA, the CDR3 is TGTGCCAGCAGCTTAGGGGCAGGGGGCCACTATGGCTACACCTTC.

V is TRBV5-1 and J is TRBJ1-4; TRBD1 agrees at 9 bases. This CDR3 region has 13 residues. The V segment lost 7 bases and the J segment 8 bases; nucleotides outside the gene matches: 6. Germline V CDR1 and CDR2: SGHRS, YFSETQ. CDR3 sequence (DNA): TGCGCCAGCCAACAGGGGGCTGAAGAAAAACTGTTTTTT. Protein product: CASQQGAEEKLFF.

This clone was observed a single time. V is TRBV5-1 and J is TRBJ2-1; possibly TRBD2 for D (6 bases). The germline V gene encodes CDR1 SGHRS and CDR2 YFSETQ. The CDR3 loop spans 14 amino acids. Trimming shortened V by 2 bases and J by 9 bases, and 15 bases separated the two germline ends. The CDR3 loop is CASSFLGTGVEQFF. The CDR3 coding sequence is TGCGCCAGCAGCTTTTTGGGGACGGGGGTTGAGCAGTTCTTC.

This chain joins TRBV11-2 and TRBJ2-5, with a possible D match to TRBD2 (5 bases). Germline V gene data show CDR1 as SGHAT and CDR2 as FQNNGV. Trimming took 5 bases from V and 5 from J, leaving 18 bases between them. This CDR3 is built from 15 residues. As DNA, the CDR3 is TGTGCCAGCAGCCACCCCATTGGGAGCCTGGAGACCCAGTACTTC. This sequence encodes CASSHPIGSLETQYF.